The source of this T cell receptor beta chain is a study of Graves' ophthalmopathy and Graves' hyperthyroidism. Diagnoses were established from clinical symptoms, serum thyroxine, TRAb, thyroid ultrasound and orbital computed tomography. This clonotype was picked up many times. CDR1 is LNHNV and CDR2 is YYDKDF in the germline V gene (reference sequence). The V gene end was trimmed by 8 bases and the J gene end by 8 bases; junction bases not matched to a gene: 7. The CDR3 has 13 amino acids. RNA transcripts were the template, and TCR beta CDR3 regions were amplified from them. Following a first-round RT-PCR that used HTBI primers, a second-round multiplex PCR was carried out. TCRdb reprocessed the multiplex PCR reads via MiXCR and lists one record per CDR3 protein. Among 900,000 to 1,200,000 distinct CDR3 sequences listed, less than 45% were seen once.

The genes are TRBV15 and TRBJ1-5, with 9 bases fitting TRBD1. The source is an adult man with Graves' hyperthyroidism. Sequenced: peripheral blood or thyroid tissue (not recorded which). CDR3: CATLAGQGKPQHF. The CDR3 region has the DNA TGTGCCACCCTGGCCGGACAGGGGAAGCCCCAGCATTTT.